Each of the 12 T cell receptor beta chains below was sequenced from the same sample in a study of blood T cell repertoires in COVID-19. Produced via immunoSEQ multiplex PCR; TCRdb's table is partial and in-frame only. The data hold about 380,000 clones, with about 85% observed a single time. The sample taken for sequencing was peripheral blood. These receptors were obtained from a woman aged 18-29 years with acute or convalescent COVID-19.

The table lists this clone with a few counts. This chain links TRBV7-2 with TRBJ2-2; a weak D match, TRBD2 (6 bases). The CDR3 totals 15 residues. CDR1 and CDR2 (germline): SGHTA, FQGNSA. The V end was cut by 5 bases, the J end by 3 bases, with 13 bases between. The CDR3 coding sequence is TGTGCCAGCAGCCCTCGGGGGTCGGACACCGGGGAGCTGTTTTTT. Protein: CASSPRGSDTGELFF.

The chain employs TRBV6-5 and TRBJ1-3; D might be TRBD1 (5 bases). The CDR3 is 16 amino acids. From germline, CDR1 is MNHEY and CDR2 SVGAGI. Trimming pared 2 bases from V and 2 bases from J, leaving 13 bases between. The CDR3 here is CASSYMGLTTGNTIYF. For the CDR3, the DNA is TGTGCCAGCAGTTACATGGGGCTTACGACTGGAAACACCATATATTTT.

The chain employs TRBV5-1 and TRBJ2-3; D ambiguous. Trimming took 0 bases from V and 2 from J, leaving 13 bases between them. Germline assignment: CDR1 SGHRS and CDR2 YFSETQ. The CDR3 contains 16 residues. As DNA, the CDR3 is TGCGCCAGCAGCTTGGCGACTCAGCGCCCCACAGATACGCAGTATTTT. This gives the protein CASSLATQRPTDTQYF.

The J gene is TRBJ2-5, the V gene TRBV5-1, with 7 nucleotides matching TRBD1. V dropped 2 bases and J dropped 5; count of bases not matched to a gene: 3. Germline lookup yields CDR1 SGHRS and CDR2 YFSETQ. The CDR3 runs 13 residues. The CDR3 sequence is CASSLTGAETQYF. DNA for the CDR3: TGCGCCAGCAGCTTAACAGGGGCCGAGACCCAGTACTTC.

The chain links TRBV28 to TRBJ2-2; 7 bases agree with TRBD2. The germline gives CDR1 MDHEN, CDR2 SYDVKM. The CDR3 runs to 12 residues. V gave up 8 bases and J gave up 6 bases; unmatched junction bases: 3. The CDR3 loop is CASVGLAGELFF. In DNA form, the CDR3 reads TGTGCCAGCGTAGGACTAGCCGGGGAGCTGTTTTTT.

The sample holds one count of this clone. The V gene is TRBV12-3 or TRBV12-4, the J gene TRBJ1-6; weak D call: TRBD1 (6 bases). V lost 8 bases, J lost 5 bases, and 10 bases lay in between. This CDR3 spans 13 amino acids. The CDR3 DNA sequence: TGTGCCAGCCTCAGGGGTCATAATTCACCCCTCCACTTT. Its translation is CASLRGHNSPLHF.

This clone was seen a single time. The genes are TRBV29-1 and TRBJ2-2; D is possibly TRBD2 (7 bases). Germline lookup yields CDR1 SQVTM and CDR2 ANQGSEA. V was clipped by 3 bases and J by 2 bases, with 10 bases between them. The CDR3 is 14 amino acids. The CDR3 DNA is TGCAGCGTTGATTGGGGGGGCAACACCGGGGAGCTGTTTTTT. This codes for CSVDWGGNTGELFF.

The chain combines TRBV29-1 with TRBJ2-5, with a tentative D call TRBD1 (6 bases). Germline lookup yields CDR1 SQVTM and CDR2 ANQGSEA. Deletions cut 2 bases from V and 4 bases from J, with 17 bases between. CDR3 length: 15 amino acids. The CDR3, as DNA: TGCAGCGTTGAATATGAATACAGGGTTGGAGAGACCCAGTACTTC. Residues: CSVEYEYRVGETQYF.

This clone came up a few times. The chain combines TRBV5-4 with TRBJ2-7; tentative D call: TRBD2 (5 bases). The CDR3 is made up of 14 amino acids. V was shortened by 1 base and J by 2 bases, with 10 bases between the two germline ends. Per germline, CDR1 SGHNT and CDR2 YYREEE (reference sequence). The CDR3 loop reads CASSLWERTYEQYF. In DNA form, the CDR3 reads TGTGCCAGCAGCTTGTGGGAGCGGACCTACGAGCAGTACTTC. The entire variable domain, with the rest obtained from reference TRBV5-4 and TRBJ2-7, is as follows: ETGVTQSPTHLIKTRGQQVTLRCSSQSGHNTVSWYQQALGQGPQFIFQYYREEENGRGNFPPRFSGLQFPNYSSELNVNALELDDSALYLCASSLWERTYEQYFGPGTRLTVT.

The genes are TRBV30 and TRBJ1-5; D is possibly TRBD1 (5 bases). The CDR3 runs to 15 residues. Trimming removed 1 base at V and 1 base at J, with 11 bases between. Germline V CDR1 and CDR2: GTSNPN, SVGIG (reference sequence). In nucleotides, the CDR3 is TGTGCCTGGAGTGCCTCAGGGATCAGCAATCAGCCCCAGCATTTT. Its protein is CAWSASGISNQPQHF.

The V and J genes are TRBV3-1 (or the pseudogene TRBV3-2) and TRBJ2-5; D may be TRBD2 (6 bases). This CDR3 has 16 amino acids. Trimming shortened V by 0 bases and J by 4 bases, and 15 bases separated the two germline ends. The germline V gene has CDR1 LGHDT and CDR2 YNNKEL (reference sequence). The CDR3 DNA reads as TGTGCCAGCAGCCAAGACTACCGGAGGGTCCGAGAGACCCAGTACTTC. The encoded protein is CASSQDYRRVRETQYF.

CDR3 loop: CASGLVSWAEATNEKLFF. CDR3 in DNA: TGTGCTAGTGGTTTGGTATCTTGGGCCGAAGCAACTAATGAAAAACTGTTTTTT. The chain recombines TRBV12-5 with TRBJ1-4; the D is unclear. Germline CDR1 and CDR2: LGHNT and FRNRAP. The CDR3 runs to 18 residues. V lost 0 bases, J lost 0 bases, and 14 bases lay in between. Full variable domain (missing parts from reference TRBV12-5 and TRBJ1-4): DARVTQTPRHKVTEMGQEVTMRCQPILGHNTVFWYRQTMMQGLELLAYFRNRAPLDDSGMPKDRFSAEMPDATLATLKIQPSEPRDSAVYFCASGLVSWAEATNEKLFFGSGTQLSVL.